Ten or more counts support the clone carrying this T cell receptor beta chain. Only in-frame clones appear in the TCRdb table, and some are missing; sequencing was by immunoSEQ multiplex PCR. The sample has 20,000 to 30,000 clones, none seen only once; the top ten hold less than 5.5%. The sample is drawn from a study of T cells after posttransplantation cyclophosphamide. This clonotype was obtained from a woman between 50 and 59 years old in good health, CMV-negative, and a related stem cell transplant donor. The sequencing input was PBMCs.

CDR3 sequence reads: CASSLFAQSTDTQYF. The CDR3 nucleotides read TGTGCCAGCAGCTTGTTCGCGCAATCCACAGATACGCAGTATTTT. This chain joins TRBV5-4 and TRBJ2-3; D is ambiguous. This CDR3 comprises 15 residues. The ends were cut back, 1 base at V and 2 bases at J, with 11 bases in the middle. Germline CDR1 SGHNT, CDR2 YYREEE (reference sequence).